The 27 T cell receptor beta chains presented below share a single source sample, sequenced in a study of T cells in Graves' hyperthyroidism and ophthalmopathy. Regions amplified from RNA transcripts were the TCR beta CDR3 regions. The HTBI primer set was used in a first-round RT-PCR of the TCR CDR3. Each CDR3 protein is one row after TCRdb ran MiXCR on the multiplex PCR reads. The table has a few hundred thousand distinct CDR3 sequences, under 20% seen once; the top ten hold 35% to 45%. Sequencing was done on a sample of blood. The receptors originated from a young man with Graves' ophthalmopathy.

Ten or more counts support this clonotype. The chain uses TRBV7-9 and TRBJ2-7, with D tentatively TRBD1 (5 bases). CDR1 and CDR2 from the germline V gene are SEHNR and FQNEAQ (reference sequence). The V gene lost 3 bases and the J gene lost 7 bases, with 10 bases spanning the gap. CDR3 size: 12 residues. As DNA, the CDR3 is TGTGCCAGCAGCTTCTCACCAGGGGAGCAGTACTTC. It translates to CASSFSPGEQYF.

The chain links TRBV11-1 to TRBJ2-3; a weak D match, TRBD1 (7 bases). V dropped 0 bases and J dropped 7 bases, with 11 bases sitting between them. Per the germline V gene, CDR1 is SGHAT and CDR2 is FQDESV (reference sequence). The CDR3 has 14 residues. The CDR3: CASSLAQGGNTQYF. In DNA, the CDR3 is TGTGCCAGCAGCTTAGCGCAGGGGGGTAATACGCAGTATTTT.

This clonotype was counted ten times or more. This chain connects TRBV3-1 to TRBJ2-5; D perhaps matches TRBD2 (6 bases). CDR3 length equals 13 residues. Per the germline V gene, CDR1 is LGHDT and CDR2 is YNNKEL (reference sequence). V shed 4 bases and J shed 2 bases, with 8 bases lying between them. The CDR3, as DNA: TGTGCCAGCAGCCGGGGGAGGCAAGAGACCCAGTACTTC. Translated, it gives CASSRGRQETQYF.

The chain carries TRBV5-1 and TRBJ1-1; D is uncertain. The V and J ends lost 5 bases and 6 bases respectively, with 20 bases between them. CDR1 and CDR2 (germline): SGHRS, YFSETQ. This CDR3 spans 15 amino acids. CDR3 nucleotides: TGCGCCAGCAGGGTTACCCCTCCCGCTTGCGCTGAAGCTTTCTTT. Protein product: CASRVTPPACAEAFF.

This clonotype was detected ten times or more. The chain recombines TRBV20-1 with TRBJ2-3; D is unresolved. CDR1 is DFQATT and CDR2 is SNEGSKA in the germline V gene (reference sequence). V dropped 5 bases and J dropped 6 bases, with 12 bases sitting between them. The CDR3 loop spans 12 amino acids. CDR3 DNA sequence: TGCAGTGCTTCACTATGGCTGGATACGCAGTATTTT. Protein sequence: CSASLWLDTQYF.

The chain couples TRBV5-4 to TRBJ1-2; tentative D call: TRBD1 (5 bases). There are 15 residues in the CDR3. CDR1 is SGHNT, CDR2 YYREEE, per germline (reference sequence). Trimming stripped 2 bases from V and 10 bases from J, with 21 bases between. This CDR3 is CASSFDQSGGLAYTF. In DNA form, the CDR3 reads TGTGCCAGCAGCTTCGACCAAAGTGGGGGGTTGGCCTACACCTTC.

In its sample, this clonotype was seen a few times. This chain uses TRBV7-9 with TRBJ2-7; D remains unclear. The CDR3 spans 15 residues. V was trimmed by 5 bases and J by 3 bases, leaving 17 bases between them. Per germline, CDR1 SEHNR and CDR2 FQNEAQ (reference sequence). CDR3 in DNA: TGTGCCAGCAGCCTCCATCCCGGTGTGGACTACGAGCAGTACTTC. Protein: CASSLHPGVDYEQYF.

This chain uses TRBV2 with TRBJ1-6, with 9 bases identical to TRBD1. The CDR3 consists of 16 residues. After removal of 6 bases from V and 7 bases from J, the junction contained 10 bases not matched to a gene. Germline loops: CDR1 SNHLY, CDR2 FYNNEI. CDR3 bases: TGTGCCAGCAGCGCCCACCGGGACAGGGCAAATTCACCCCTCCACTTT. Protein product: CASSAHRDRANSPLHF.

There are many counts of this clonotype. CDR3 bases: TGTGCCAGCAGCCTAGCGGGTAGGATGGAGACCCAGTACTTC. As protein: CASSLAGRMETQYF. This chain joins TRBV6-2 or TRBV6-3 and TRBJ2-5, with 8 bases identical to TRBD2. Germline V gene data show CDR1 as MNHEY and CDR2 as SVGEGT. The ends lost 6 bases at V and 5 bases at J; junction bases unmatched: 8. The CDR3 covers 14 residues.

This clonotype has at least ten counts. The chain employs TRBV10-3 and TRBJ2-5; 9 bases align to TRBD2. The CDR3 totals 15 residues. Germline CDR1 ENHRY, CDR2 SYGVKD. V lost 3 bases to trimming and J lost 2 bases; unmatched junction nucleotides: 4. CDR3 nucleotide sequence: TGTGCCATCAGTGAAAGCGGGGGGCCTCAAGAGACCCAGTACTTC. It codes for CAISESGGPQETQYF.

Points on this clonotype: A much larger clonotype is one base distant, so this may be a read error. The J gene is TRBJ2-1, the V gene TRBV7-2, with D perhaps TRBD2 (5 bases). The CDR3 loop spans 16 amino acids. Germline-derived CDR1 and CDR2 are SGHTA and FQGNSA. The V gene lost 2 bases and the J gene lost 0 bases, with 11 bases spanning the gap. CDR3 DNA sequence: TGTGCCAGCAGCTTATCCGGGGATAGCTCCTACAATGAGCAGTTCTTC. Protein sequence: CASSLSGDSSYNEQFF.

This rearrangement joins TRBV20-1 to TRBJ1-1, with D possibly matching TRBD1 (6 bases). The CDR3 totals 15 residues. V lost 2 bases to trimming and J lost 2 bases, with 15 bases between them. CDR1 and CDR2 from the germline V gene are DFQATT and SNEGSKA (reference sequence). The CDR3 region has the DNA TGCAGTGCTAGAACCTCGCGGGGGCTAAACACTGAAGCTTTCTTT. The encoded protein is CSARTSRGLNTEAFF.

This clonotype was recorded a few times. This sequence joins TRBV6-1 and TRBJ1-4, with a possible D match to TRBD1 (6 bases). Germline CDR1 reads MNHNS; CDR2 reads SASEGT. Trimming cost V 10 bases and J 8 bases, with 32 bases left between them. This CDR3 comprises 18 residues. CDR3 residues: CATRPLWTVNDRWEKLFF. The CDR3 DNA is TGTGCCACCAGGCCGTTGTGGACAGTCAATGATCGTTGGGAAAAACTGTTTTTT.

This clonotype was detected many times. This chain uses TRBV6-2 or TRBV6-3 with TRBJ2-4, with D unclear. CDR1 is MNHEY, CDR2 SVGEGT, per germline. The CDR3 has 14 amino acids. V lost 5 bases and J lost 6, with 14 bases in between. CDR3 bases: TGTGCCAGCAGTCCCCCTAAACGGTCAAACATTCAGTACTTC. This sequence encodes CASSPPKRSNIQYF.

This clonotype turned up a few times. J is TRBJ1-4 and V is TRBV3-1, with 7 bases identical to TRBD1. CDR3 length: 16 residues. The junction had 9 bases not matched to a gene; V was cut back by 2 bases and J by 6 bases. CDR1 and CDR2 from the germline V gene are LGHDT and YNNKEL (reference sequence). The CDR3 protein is CASSQTPGQLDEKLFF. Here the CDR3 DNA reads TGTGCCAGCAGCCAAACTCCGGGACAGTTGGATGAAAAACTGTTTTTT.

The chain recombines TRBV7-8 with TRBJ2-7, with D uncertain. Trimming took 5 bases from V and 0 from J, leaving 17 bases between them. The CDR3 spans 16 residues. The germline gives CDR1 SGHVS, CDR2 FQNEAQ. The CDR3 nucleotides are TGTGCCAGCAGCCCTACGGTGGGCCTTAGCTCCTACGAGCAGTACTTC. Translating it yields CASSPTVGLSSYEQYF. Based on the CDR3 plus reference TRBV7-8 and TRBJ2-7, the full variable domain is GAGVSQSPRYKVAKRGQDVALRCDPISGHVSLFWYQQALGQGPEFLTYFQNEAQLDKSGLPSDRFFAERPEGSVSTLKIQRTQQEDSAVYLCASSPTVGLSSYEQYFGPGTRLTVT.

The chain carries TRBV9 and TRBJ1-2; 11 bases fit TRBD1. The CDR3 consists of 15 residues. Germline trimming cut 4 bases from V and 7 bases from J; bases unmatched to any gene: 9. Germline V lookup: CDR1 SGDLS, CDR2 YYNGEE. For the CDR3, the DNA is TGTGCCAGCAGCCCAATAACCGGGACAGGGGGTGGCTACACCTTC. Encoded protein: CASSPITGTGGGYTF.

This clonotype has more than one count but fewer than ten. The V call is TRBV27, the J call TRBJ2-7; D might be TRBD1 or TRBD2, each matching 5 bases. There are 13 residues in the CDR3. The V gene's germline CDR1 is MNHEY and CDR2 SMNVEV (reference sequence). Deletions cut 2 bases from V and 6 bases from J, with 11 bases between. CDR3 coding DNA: TGTGCCAGCAGTTTAGGGCTCGGGACCGAGCAGTACTTC. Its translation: CASSLGLGTEQYF.

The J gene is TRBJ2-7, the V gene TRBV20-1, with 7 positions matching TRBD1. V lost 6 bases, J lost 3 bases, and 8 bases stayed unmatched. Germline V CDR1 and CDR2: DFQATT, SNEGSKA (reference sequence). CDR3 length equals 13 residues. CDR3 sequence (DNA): TGCAGTGCCACGGACAGGACAAACTACGAGCAGTACTTC. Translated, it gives CSATDRTNYEQYF.

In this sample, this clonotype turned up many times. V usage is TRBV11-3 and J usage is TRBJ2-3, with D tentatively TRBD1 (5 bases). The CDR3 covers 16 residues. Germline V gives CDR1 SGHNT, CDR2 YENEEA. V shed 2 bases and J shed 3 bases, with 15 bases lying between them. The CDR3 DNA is TGTGCCAGCAGCTTAACCCAGGGCCTGGGGACAGATACGCAGTATTTT. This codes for CASSLTQGLGTDTQYF.

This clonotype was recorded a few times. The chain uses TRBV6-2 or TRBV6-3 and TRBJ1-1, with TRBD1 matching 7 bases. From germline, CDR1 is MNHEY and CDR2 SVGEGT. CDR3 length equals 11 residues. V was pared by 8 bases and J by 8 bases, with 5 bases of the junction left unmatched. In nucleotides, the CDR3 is TGTGCCAGCTTCGACAGGGAGGAAGCTTTCTTT. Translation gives CASFDREEAFF.

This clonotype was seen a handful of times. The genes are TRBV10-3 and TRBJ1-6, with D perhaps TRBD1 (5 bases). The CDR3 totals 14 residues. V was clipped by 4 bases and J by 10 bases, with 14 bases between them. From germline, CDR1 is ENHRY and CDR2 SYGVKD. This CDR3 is CAISVRQGESPLHF. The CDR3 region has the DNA TGTGCCATCAGTGTTCGGCAGGGAGAATCACCCCTCCACTTT.

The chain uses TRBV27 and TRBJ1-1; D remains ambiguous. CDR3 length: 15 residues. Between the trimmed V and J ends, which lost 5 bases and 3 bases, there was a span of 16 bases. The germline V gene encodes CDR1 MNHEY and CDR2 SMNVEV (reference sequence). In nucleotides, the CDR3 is TGTGCCAGCAGTCCTTCTGGCAGGATGGACACTGAAGCTTTCTTT. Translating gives CASSPSGRMDTEAFF.

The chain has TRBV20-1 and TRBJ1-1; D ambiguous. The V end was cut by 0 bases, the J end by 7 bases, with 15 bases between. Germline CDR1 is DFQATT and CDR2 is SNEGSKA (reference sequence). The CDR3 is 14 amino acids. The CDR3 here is CSARDTGEGSEAFF. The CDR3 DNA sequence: TGCAGTGCTAGAGATACGGGCGAGGGCAGTGAAGCTTTCTTT.

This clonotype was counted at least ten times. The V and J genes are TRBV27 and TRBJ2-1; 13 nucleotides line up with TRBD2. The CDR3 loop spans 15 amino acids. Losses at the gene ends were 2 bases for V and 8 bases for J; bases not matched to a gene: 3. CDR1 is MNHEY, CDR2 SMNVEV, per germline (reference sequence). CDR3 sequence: CASSLKLAGGYEQFF. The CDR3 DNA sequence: TGTGCCAGCAGTTTAAAACTAGCGGGGGGGTATGAGCAGTTCTTC.

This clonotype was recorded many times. The CDR3 region is CASRQVSNTEAFF. CDR3 in DNA: TGCGCCAGCCGGCAGGTCTCGAACACTGAAGCTTTCTTT. The genes are TRBV5-1 and TRBJ1-1; D unclear. The germline V gene encodes CDR1 SGHRS and CDR2 YFSETQ. The V end was cut by 7 bases, the J end by 1 base, with 11 bases between. The CDR3 is 13 amino acids.

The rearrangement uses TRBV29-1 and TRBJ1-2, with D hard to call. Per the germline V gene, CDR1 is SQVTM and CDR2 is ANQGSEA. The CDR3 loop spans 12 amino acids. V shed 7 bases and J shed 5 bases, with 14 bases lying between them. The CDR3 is CSALTRLYGYTF. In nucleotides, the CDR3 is TGCAGCGCTTTGACAAGACTTTATGGCTACACCTTC. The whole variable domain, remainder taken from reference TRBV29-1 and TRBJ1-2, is SAVISQKPSRDICQRGTSLTIQCQVDSQVTMMFWYRQQPGQSLTLIATANQGSEATYESGFVIDKFPISRPNLTFSTLTVSNMSPEDSSIYLCSALTRLYGYTFGSGTRLTVV.